This note documents a single TCR beta chain sequence. Its antigen is currently unknown. CDR1 SNHLY and CDR2 FYNNEI come from the germline V gene. V was pared by 6 bases and J by 5 bases, with 3 bases of the junction left unmatched. The CDR3 spans 12 residues. PCR primers comprised 60 Vbeta and 13 Jbeta primers. Produced via immunoSEQ multiplex PCR; TCRdb's table is partial and in-frame only. Reported are about 150,000 clones; the ten largest clones contain around 1.5%. The data stem from a study of cytomegalovirus exposure and HLA in healthy donors. Study-wide findings and caveats: Some V segments could not be told apart, so they were left out, TRBV6-2 and TRBV6-3 among them. A later analysis found most CMV-associated TCR beta chains apparently HLA-restricted.

J is TRBJ1-1 and V is TRBV2; TRBD1 agrees at 7 bases. The receptor's source is a woman between 45 and 60 years old in good health and CMV-seronegative. The sequencing input was PBMCs. CDR3 in DNA: TGTGCCAGCAGGACGGACAGGACTGAAGCTTTCTTT. Its protein is CASRTDRTEAFF. Full variable domain (missing parts from reference TRBV2 and TRBJ1-1): EPEVTQTPSHQVTQMGQEVILRCVPISNHLYFYWYRQILGQKVEFLVSFYNNEISEKSEIFDDQFSVERPDGSNFTLKIRSTKLEDSAMYFCASRTDRTEAFFGQGTRLTVV.